This T cell receptor beta chain was sequenced for a study of T cell responses to AZD1222 COVID-19 vaccine. TCRdb's table, derived via immunoSEQ multiplex PCR, lists solely in-frame clones and lacks some. This repertoire shows around 80,000 clones, around nine tenths found once; its top ten account for about a tenth. This receptor was taken from an adult in good health. Sequenced here: peripheral blood, sampled on day 0 of AZD1222 vaccination.

The CDR3 reads CASQGDNQPQHF. The CDR3 DNA reads TGTGCCAGCCAGGGGGACAATCAGCCCCAGCATTTT. This chain connects TRBV28 to TRBJ1-5; TRBD1 matches at 7 bases. V gave up 8 bases and J gave up 3 bases; unmatched junction bases: 1. The CDR3 runs 12 residues. Germline CDR1 MDHEN, CDR2 SYDVKM.